Each of the 27 T cell receptor beta chains below was sequenced from the same sample in a study of blood T cell repertoires in COVID-19. TCRdb's copy holds only in-frame clones and misses some; the assay was immunoSEQ multiplex PCR. Of roughly 250,000 clones listed, around 80% are singletons. Material for sequencing was peripheral blood. These receptors were obtained from a man aged 40-49 years with active or convalescent COVID-19.

V gene TRBV29-1 combines with J gene TRBJ2-3; 11 positions agree with TRBD1. Trimming removed 7 bases from V and 5 bases from J; junction bases left unmatched: 8. The CDR3 extends over 14 amino acids. Germline V gene lookup returns CDR1 SQVTM and CDR2 ANQGSEA. The CDR3 DNA reads as TGCAGCGGCCGGACAGGGGGCGTAGTAGATACGCAGTATTTT. Translation gives CSGRTGGVVDTQYF.

The chain links TRBV28 to TRBJ2-1, with 10 bases lining up with TRBD2. Germline loops: CDR1 MDHEN, CDR2 SYDVKM. The junction had 12 bases not matched to a gene; V was cut back by 5 bases and J by 8 bases. This CDR3 contains 16 residues. The CDR3 reads CASSTLAGEGGDEQFF. The CDR3 DNA follows: TGTGCCAGCAGTACCCTAGCGGGAGAGGGTGGCGATGAGCAGTTCTTC.

The chain employs TRBV4-1 and TRBJ2-1; TRBD1 might be the D (5 bases). This CDR3 has 16 amino acids. CDR1 is MGHRA, CDR2 YSYEKL, per germline. With 2 bases removed from V and 12 bases from J, the gap between germline ends came to 23 bases. As DNA, the CDR3 is TGCGCCAGCAGCCAACCCCAGGGAAGTCTCAGTGGTGGGCAGTTCTTC. It translates to CASSQPQGSLSGGQFF.

This clone was observed a single time. The gene calls are TRBV21-1 and TRBJ2-1; TRBD2, as called in the table, went unchecked against the DNA. TRBV21-1 is a pseudogene segment. CDR3 length: 17 amino acids. CDR3 nucleotide sequence: TGTGCCAGCACCCCGGAGGTAGCGGGCCCTTCCTACAATGAGCAGTTCTTC. Protein product: CASTPEVAGPSYNEQFF.

This chain connects TRBV11-3 to TRBJ2-1; TRBD2 aligns across 8 bases. The CDR3 contains 16 residues. Trimming removed 6 bases from V and 7 bases from J; junction bases left unmatched: 14. CDR1 and CDR2 from the germline V gene are SGHNT and YENEEA. In nucleotides, the CDR3 is TGTGCCAGCAGACCCGACCCAGCGGGGGTGGGAAATGAGCAGTTCTTC. Amino acids: CASRPDPAGVGNEQFF.

The rearrangement joins TRBV5-1 to TRBJ2-7; maybe TRBD1 (7 bases). Germline V gives CDR1 SGHRS, CDR2 YFSETQ. The CDR3 is 17 residues long. V lost 4 bases and J 2 bases, leaving 22 bases between the germline ends. CDR3 sequence: CASSGRTNRGDTYEQYF. The CDR3 DNA reads as TGCGCCAGCAGCGGGAGGACTAACAGGGGCGACACCTACGAGCAGTACTTC. Looking up the rest from reference TRBV5-1 and TRBJ2-7 gives the full variable domain: KAGVTQTPRYLIKTRGQQVTLSCSPISGHRSVSWYQQTPGQGLQFLFEYFSETQRNKGNFPGRFSGRQFSNSRSEMNVSTLELGDSALYLCASSGRTNRGDTYEQYFGPGTRLTVT.

The chain is built from TRBV5-1 and TRBJ2-1; D gene unclear. The CDR3 consists of 13 residues. Looked up from germline, CDR1 is SGHRS and CDR2 is YFSETQ. The V and J ends lost 0 bases and 8 bases respectively, with 9 bases between them. CDR3 in amino acids: CASSLDSPDEQFF. The CDR3 DNA is TGCGCCAGCAGCTTGGACAGTCCGGATGAGCAGTTCTTC.

The chain couples TRBV10-3 to TRBJ2-7; 11 nucleotides align to TRBD1. J was trimmed by 4 bases and V by 3 bases; bases with no gene match: 8. Germline values: CDR1 ENHRY, CDR2 SYGVKD. The CDR3 is 16 amino acids. CDR3 amino acids: CAISDPGQGAVYEQYF. CDR3 DNA sequence: TGTGCCATCAGTGATCCTGGACAGGGGGCCGTGTACGAGCAGTACTTC.

This chain connects TRBV18 to TRBJ1-1; possibly TRBD1 for D (5 bases). The V gene lost 2 bases and the J gene lost 5 bases, with 18 bases spanning the gap. Germline V gene sequence: CDR1 KGHSH, CDR2 LQKENI. The CDR3 consists of 16 residues. CDR3 residues: CASSPGVGRVVTEAFF. CDR3 nucleotides: TGTGCCAGCTCACCAGGAGTAGGCAGGGTGGTGACTGAAGCTTTCTTT.

The chain uses TRBV4-2 and TRBJ2-1; possible D gene TRBD2, 5 bases. Per the germline V gene, CDR1 is LGHNA and CDR2 is YNFKEQ. The CDR3 has 14 amino acids. Trimming shortened V by 0 bases and J by 4 bases, and 7 bases separated the two germline ends. CDR3 bases: TGTGCCAGCAGCCAAGAGGAGGTTTACAATGAGCAGTTCTTC. Amino acid sequence: CASSQEEVYNEQFF.

J is TRBJ2-3 and V is TRBV19; 8 bases agree with TRBD1. The CDR3 length is 15 residues. Germline CDR1 reads LNHDA; CDR2 reads SQIVND (reference sequence). The trim removed 9 bases at V and 4 bases at J, leaving 12 bases unmatched. For the CDR3, the DNA is TGTGCCAGCGAGGACAGGGTGTTATTCTCAGATACGCAGTATTTT. Translation gives CASEDRVLFSDTQYF.

The chain employs TRBV20-1 and TRBJ2-2; possible D gene TRBD2, 5 bases. The V and J ends lost 4 bases and 6 bases respectively, with 6 bases between them. The CDR3 contains 11 residues. CDR1 DFQATT and CDR2 SNEGSKA come from the germline V gene (reference sequence). CDR3 nucleotides: TGCAGTGCTATGCGGGCCGGGGAGCTGTTTTTT. It yields the protein CSAMRAGELFF.

The chain has TRBV6-5 and TRBJ1-6, with 9 bases lining up with TRBD1. This CDR3 is 14 amino acids long. V gave up 5 bases and J gave up 5 bases; unmatched junction bases: 1. Per the germline V gene, CDR1 is MNHEY and CDR2 is SVGAGI. The CDR3 loop is CASSRDRDNSPLHF. The CDR3 DNA follows: TGTGCCAGCAGTCGGGACAGGGATAATTCACCCCTCCACTTT.

The table lists this clone with a count of one. The chain has TRBV10-1 and TRBJ1-1, with D unresolved. This CDR3 is 12 amino acids long. V dropped 7 bases and J dropped 8 bases, with 14 bases sitting between them. Germline-derived CDR1 and CDR2 are WNHNN and SYGVQD (reference sequence). The CDR3 is CASNREHGEAFF. In DNA form, the CDR3 reads TGCGCCAGCAACCGGGAACACGGCGAAGCTTTCTTT.

The chain links TRBV6-5 to TRBJ2-1; the match to TRBD2 covers 13 bases. The CDR3 loop spans 15 amino acids. The germline V gene encodes CDR1 MNHEY and CDR2 SVGAGI. J lost 5 bases, V lost 6 bases, and 4 bases had no gene match. The CDR3 nucleotides are TGTGCCAGCAGCCAGGGACTAGCGGGAAACAATGAGCAGTTCTTC. Translation gives CASSQGLAGNNEQFF.

V usage is TRBV25-1 and J usage is TRBJ1-1; TRBD1 is a possible D gene (5 bases). CDR3 length: 15 residues. Trimming removed 4 bases from V and 5 bases from J, with 17 bases in between. Germline V gives CDR1 MGHDK, CDR2 SYGVNS. For the CDR3, the DNA is TGTGCCAGCAGTGCCCTAGGCAGGGTGGATACTGAAGCTTTCTTT. Translating gives CASSALGRVDTEAFF.

The gene calls are TRBV9 and TRBJ1-1; 9 positions agree with TRBD1. Germline lookup yields CDR1 SGDLS and CDR2 YYNGEE. The V gene end was trimmed by 3 bases and the J gene end by 4 bases; junction bases not matched to a gene: 10. This CDR3 is 16 amino acids long. The CDR3 DNA follows: TGTGCCAGCAGCGCCCTACCATCGACAGGGGGCACTGAAGCTTTCTTT. Amino acids: CASSALPSTGGTEAFF. Full variable domain (rest looked up from reference TRBV9 and TRBJ1-1): DSGVTQTPKHLITATGQRVTLRCSPRSGDLSVYWYQQSLDQGLQFLIQYYNGEERAKGNILERFSAQQFPDLHSELNLSSLELGDSALYFCASSALPSTGGTEAFFGQGTRLTVV.

The CDR3 nucleotides read TGTGCCAGCAGTTACAGGGAAGGGGGCAATCAGCCCCAGCATTTT. Translating it yields CASSYREGGNQPQHF. V usage is TRBV6-2 or TRBV6-3 and J usage is TRBJ1-5; possible D gene TRBD1, 5 bases. V was trimmed by 2 bases and J by 2 bases, leaving 10 bases between them. Germline CDR1 reads MNHEY; CDR2 reads SVGEGT. CDR3 size: 15 residues.

J is TRBJ1-5 and V is TRBV27, with 10 bases lining up with TRBD1. The CDR3 runs to 14 residues. Germline V gene lookup returns CDR1 MNHEY and CDR2 SMNVEV (reference sequence). Losses at the gene ends were 10 bases for V and 4 bases for J; bases not matched to a gene: 7. In nucleotides, the CDR3 is TGTGCCACACGAGGGACAGGGGTTAATCAGCCCCAGCATTTT. It specifies CATRGTGVNQPQHF.

The chain joins TRBV11-3 to TRBJ1-1; 8 bases align to TRBD1. The J segment lost 1 base and the V segment lost 4 bases, leaving 5 bases of the junction unmatched. The CDR3 totals 15 residues. Germline values: CDR1 SGHNT, CDR2 YENEEA. In DNA form, the CDR3 reads TGTGCCAGCAGCTCCGGACAGGGCTGGAACACTGAAGCTTTCTTT. It is translated as CASSSGQGWNTEAFF.

The chain uses TRBV27 and TRBJ2-7; 9 bases align to TRBD1. Germline CDR1 and CDR2: MNHEY and SMNVEV (reference sequence). J lost 8 bases, V lost 5 bases, and 13 bases had no gene match. The length of the CDR3 is 15 residues. The CDR3 coding sequence is TGTGCCAGCAGTGCCGACCGGGACAGGGAATTCAAGCAGTACTTC. This sequence encodes CASSADRDREFKQYF.

The chain combines TRBV24-1 with TRBJ2-5; 9 nucleotides match TRBD1. The CDR3 contains 16 residues. Per germline, CDR1 KGHDR and CDR2 SFDVKD. V shed 3 bases and J 5 bases; nucleotides not matched to a gene: 9. The CDR3 nucleotides are TGTGCCACCAGTGATCAGGGGACAGGGTCTAGGGAGACCCAGTACTTC. Residues: CATSDQGTGSRETQYF.

The gene calls are TRBV9 and TRBJ1-1; a weak D match, TRBD1 (5 bases). V lost 1 base and J lost 4, with 14 bases in between. This CDR3 has 15 residues. The germline V gene has CDR1 SGDLS and CDR2 YYNGEE. The CDR3, as DNA: TGTGCCAGCAGCGTAAGTGACAGCTTTGGCACTGAAGCTTTCTTT. Its translation is CASSVSDSFGTEAFF.

The J gene is TRBJ1-1, the V gene TRBV3-1 (or the pseudogene TRBV3-2); D not certain. CDR3 size: 15 residues. The V gene's germline CDR1 is LGHDT and CDR2 YNNKEL (reference sequence). V was shortened by 0 bases and J by 4 bases, with 12 bases between the two germline ends. The CDR3 sequence is CASSQDGREFTEAFF. CDR3 DNA: TGTGCCAGCAGCCAAGATGGAAGGGAGTTCACTGAAGCTTTCTTT.

This chain uses TRBV3-1 (or the pseudogene TRBV3-2) with TRBJ2-3; D is possibly TRBD1 (5 bases). The CDR3 runs 14 residues. The germline gives CDR1 LGHDT, CDR2 YNNKEL (reference sequence). Between the trimmed V and J ends, which lost 4 bases and 4 bases, there was a span of 12 bases. CDR3 amino acids: CASSPRRRADTQYF. The CDR3 DNA is TGTGCCAGCAGCCCTCGACGCAGGGCAGATACGCAGTATTTT.

This chain connects TRBV6-1 to TRBJ2-3, with TRBD2 matching 12 bases. The CDR3 covers 16 residues. Per the germline V gene, CDR1 is MNHNS and CDR2 is SASEGT. V shed 1 base and J 7 bases; nucleotides not matched to a gene: 6. This CDR3 is CASSEVTSGGPYTQYF. CDR3 coding DNA: TGTGCCAGCAGTGAAGTGACTAGCGGGGGTCCCTATACGCAGTATTTT.

As concerns this clone: The same CDR3 also results from other DNA sequences found in this sample. The chain employs TRBV19 and TRBJ1-1; D might be TRBD1 (5 bases). The CDR3 sequence is 14 residues long. The V end was cut by 6 bases, the J end by 1 base, with 12 bases between. Germline values: CDR1 LNHDA, CDR2 SQIVND (reference sequence). The CDR3 is CASRTGLGNTEAFF. DNA for the CDR3: TGTGCCAGTAGGACGGGACTGGGGAACACTGAAGCTTTCTTT. The variable domain in full, with the rest retrieved from reference TRBV19 and TRBJ1-1, is DGGITQSPKYLFRKEGQNVTLSCEQNLNHDAMYWYRQDPGQGLRLIYYSQIVNDFQKGDIAEGYSVSREKKESFPLTVTSAQKNPTAFYLCASRTGLGNTEAFFGQGTRLTVV.